These 8 T cell receptor beta chains were all obtained from the same sample, sequenced in a study of cytomegalovirus exposure and HLA in healthy donors. The study ran its PCR with 60 Vbeta and 13 Jbeta primers. Using immunoSEQ multiplex PCR, the repertoire was profiled, and TCRdb retains in-frame clones only, with some absent. The sample contains about 160,000 clones, about 80% of which appear only once. Input material: PBMCs. Source of these receptors: a female donor in good health and CMV-seronegative.

The V gene is TRBV5-3, the J gene TRBJ1-5; D gene unclear. TRBV5-3 is given ORF status, its function remaining uncertain. The CDR3 runs 14 residues. Trimming stripped 0 bases from V and 9 bases from J, with 13 bases between. The CDR3 here is CARSLGRAGWPQHF. The CDR3 DNA follows: TGTGCCAGAAGCTTGGGTCGGGCGGGTTGGCCCCAGCATTTT.

The rearrangement links TRBV5-1 to TRBJ2-1; TRBD2 might be the D (6 bases). Between the trimmed V and J ends, which lost 4 bases and 8 bases, there was a span of 16 bases. This CDR3 contains 14 residues. CDR1 is SGHRS, CDR2 YFSETQ, per germline. The CDR3 DNA sequence: TGCGCCAGCAGCCCCACGTGGCGGAGGGATGAGCAGTTCTTC. This gives the protein CASSPTWRRDEQFF.

The chain joins TRBV6-6 to TRBJ2-5, with a weak D call TRBD2 (5 bases). Trimming took 9 bases from V and 4 from J, leaving 9 bases between them. This CDR3 is 11 amino acids long. The V gene's germline CDR1 is MNHNY and CDR2 SVGAGI (reference sequence). The CDR3 is CASGSGETQYF. The CDR3 DNA follows: TGTGCCAGTGGGAGTGGAGAGACCCAGTACTTC.

This clone was found once. The chain links TRBV5-1 to TRBJ1-2, with D possibly TRBD1 on 6 matching bases. V lost 7 bases to trimming and J lost 4 bases, with 14 bases between them. Germline CDR1 is SGHRS and CDR2 is YFSETQ. This CDR3 is 13 amino acids long. CDR3 in amino acids: CASSPRRGYGYTF. DNA of the CDR3: TGCGCCAGCTCCCCCCGCAGGGGCTATGGCTACACCTTC.

This clone was seen a handful of times. The chain joins TRBV5-1 to TRBJ2-7, with 10 bases that match TRBD1. The CDR3 length is 13 residues. Looked up from germline, CDR1 is SGHRS and CDR2 is YFSETQ. The ends lost 4 bases at V and 7 bases at J; junction bases unmatched: 5. CDR3 sequence reads: CASSVGQGGEQYF. Here the CDR3 DNA reads TGCGCCAGCAGCGTAGGACAGGGGGGTGAGCAGTACTTC.

The chain has TRBV2 and TRBJ1-5; D is unresolved. V lost 6 bases and J lost 9, with 18 bases in between. The CDR3 consists of 14 residues. Germline CDR1 reads SNHLY; CDR2 reads FYNNEI. The CDR3 spells CASSVSESRGPQHF. The CDR3 coding sequence is TGTGCCAGCAGCGTTTCTGAGTCGCGTGGGCCCCAGCATTTT.

This chain connects TRBV18 to TRBJ2-5; 8 bases agree with TRBD1. In germline, CDR1 is KGHSH, CDR2 LQKENI. The CDR3 covers 14 residues. V dropped 3 bases and J dropped 1; count of bases not matched to a gene: 1. In DNA form, the CDR3 reads TGTGCCAGCTCACCCCAGGGGGCCCAAGAGACCCAGTACTTC. This codes for CASSPQGAQETQYF.

This chain connects TRBV11-2 to TRBJ2-7; a weak D match, TRBD2 (6 bases). CDR1 is SGHAT, CDR2 FQNNGV, per germline. This CDR3 contains 16 residues. V dropped 4 bases and J dropped 0 bases, with 16 bases sitting between them. CDR3 bases: TGTGCCAGCAGCTCTGCCGGGCGGGGCAGCTCCTACGAGCAGTACTTC. Encoded protein: CASSSAGRGSSYEQYF.